This T cell receptor beta chain was sequenced for a study of cytotoxic CD8 clonotypes in ibrutinib-treated CLL. Overall study: Across the patients, approximately ten were relapsed/refractory, around 16 treatment-naive and 17 to 18 IGHV unmutated. Points from the study as a whole: At ibrutinib response, clonality increased, and at progression it declined back toward baseline.

Deletions cut 0 bases from V and 3 bases from J, with 15 bases between. CDR1 and CDR2 from the germline V gene are LGHNA and YSLEER. The CDR3 sequence is 16 residues long. On this clone itself: Its antigen is undetermined.

Sequencing was performed with immunoSEQ multiplex PCR; in TCRdb, only in-frame clones are kept and a portion is missing. The data contain approximately 200,000 clones, 55% to 85% of them seen just once; the ten biggest clones take up over 10%. The sample here was PBMCs, taken after 24 months of ibrutinib treatment. V usage is TRBV4-3 and J usage is TRBJ2-7; the D is unclear. The TCR sequence derives from a human donor with chronic lymphocytic leukemia. CDR3 DNA sequence: TGCGCCAGCAGCCAAGATCCCTCCGGGTTAGTCTACGAGCAGTACTTC. Translation gives CASSQDPSGLVYEQYF.